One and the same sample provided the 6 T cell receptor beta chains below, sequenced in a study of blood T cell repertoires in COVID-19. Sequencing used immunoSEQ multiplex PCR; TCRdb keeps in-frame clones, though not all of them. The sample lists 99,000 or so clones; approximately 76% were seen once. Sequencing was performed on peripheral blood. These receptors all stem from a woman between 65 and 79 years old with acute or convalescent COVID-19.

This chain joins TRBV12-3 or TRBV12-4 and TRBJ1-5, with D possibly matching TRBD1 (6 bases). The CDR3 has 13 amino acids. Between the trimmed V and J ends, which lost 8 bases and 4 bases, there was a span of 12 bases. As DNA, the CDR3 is TGTGCCAGCCGGCCCACAGGGAATCAGCCCCAGCATTTT. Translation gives CASRPTGNQPQHF.

CDR3 nucleotides: TGTGCCAGCAGCCACTCAAAGGGACAGGGGGTTTCTAGCTCCTACAATGAGCAGTTCTTC. Amino acids: CASSHSKGQGVSSSYNEQFF. The chain employs TRBV3-1 (or the pseudogene TRBV3-2) and TRBJ2-1, with 11 bases lining up with TRBD1. V lost 3 bases to trimming and J lost 0 bases; unmatched junction nucleotides: 13. This CDR3 region has 20 residues. Per germline, CDR1 LGHDT and CDR2 YNNKEL (reference sequence).

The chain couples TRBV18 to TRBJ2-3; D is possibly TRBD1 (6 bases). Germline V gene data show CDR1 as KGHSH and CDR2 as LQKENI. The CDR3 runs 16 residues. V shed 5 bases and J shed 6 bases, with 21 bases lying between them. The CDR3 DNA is TGTGCCAGCTCAGCAACAACAGGGTATAGTTTTGATACGCAGTATTTT. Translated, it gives CASSATTGYSFDTQYF.

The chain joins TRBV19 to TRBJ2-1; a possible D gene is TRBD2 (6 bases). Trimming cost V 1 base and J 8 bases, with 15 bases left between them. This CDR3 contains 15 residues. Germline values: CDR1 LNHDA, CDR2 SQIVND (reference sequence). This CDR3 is CASSIGMDRGYEQFF. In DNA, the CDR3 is TGTGCCAGTAGTATAGGGATGGATCGGGGGTATGAGCAGTTCTTC.

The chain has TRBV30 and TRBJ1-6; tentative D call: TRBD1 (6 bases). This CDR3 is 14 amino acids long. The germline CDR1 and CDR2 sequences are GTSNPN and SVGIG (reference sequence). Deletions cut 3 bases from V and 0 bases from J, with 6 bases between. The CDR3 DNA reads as TGTGCCTGGAGGGACAGCTCCTATAATTCACCCCTCCACTTT. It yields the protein CAWRDSSYNSPLHF.

The CDR3 region is CATSRRSTGELFF. The DNA for the CDR3 is TGTGCCACCAGTCGGCGGAGTACCGGGGAGCTGTTTTTT. The chain combines TRBV24-1 with TRBJ2-2; no clear D gene. Germline assignment: CDR1 KGHDR and CDR2 SFDVKD. Trimming shortened V by 6 bases and J by 5 bases, and 9 bases separated the two germline ends. The CDR3 has 13 amino acids.